This TCR beta chain is from a study of blood T cell repertoires in COVID-19. Study context: Nucleic acid was either cDNA or gDNA, and it came from T cells, B-cell-depleted T cells, or PBMCs.

Germline V gene data show CDR1 as MDHEN and CDR2 as SYDVKM. CDR3 length: 14 residues. With V trimmed by 7 bases and J by 0 bases, 5 bases remained unmatched. This clone turned up a few times. Profiling relied on immunoSEQ multiplex PCR, and the TCRdb table lists in-frame clones only, not all of them. The repertoire holds roughly 86,000 clones, with roughly 88% as singletons. The TCR sequence derives from a woman aged 80 or over with COVID-19, enrolled during active disease. Sequencing was carried out using peripheral blood. This chain uses TRBV28 with TRBJ1-1; 7 nucleotides match TRBD1. The CDR3 nucleotides are TGTGCCAGCAAGCAAGGGGGCATGAACACTGAAGCTTTCTTT. Translating it yields CASKQGGMNTEAFF.